This T cell receptor (beta chain) is from a study of blood T cell repertoires in COVID-19. Study context: Material from acute and convalescent COVID-19 was sourced from the United States, Italy and Spain. The analysed material was cDNA or gDNA that came from T cells, B-cell-depleted T cells, or PBMCs.

In the authors' workflow: Estimation of nucleated cell counts was performed using reference gene primer amplification. Profiling relied on immunoSEQ multiplex PCR, and the TCRdb table lists in-frame clones only, not all of them. V, J and clone size were drawn from that table, and D and trimming were deduced from the DNA. The table shows some 200,000 clones, with around 86% occurring only once. V lost 7 bases, J lost 3 bases, and 10 bases stayed unmatched. Germline V gene data show CDR1 as LNHDA and CDR2 as SQIVND (reference sequence). The CDR3 is 16 amino acids. The chain employs TRBV19 and TRBJ2-1; TRBD1 matches 9 bases. The sequenced sample was peripheral blood. The TCR was taken from a man aged 80 or over with acute or convalescent COVID-19. CDR3 sequence (DNA): TGTGCCAGTACCTTAACCGGGACAGGGTTCTACAATGAGCAGTTCTTC. Translated, it gives CASTLTGTGFYNEQFF. Drawing the rest from reference TRBV19 and TRBJ2-1, the complete variable domain is DGGITQSPKYLFRKEGQNVTLSCEQNLNHDAMYWYRQDPGQGLRLIYYSQIVNDFQKGDIAEGYSVSREKKESFPLTVTSAQKNPTAFYLCASTLTGTGFYNEQFFGPGTRLTVL.